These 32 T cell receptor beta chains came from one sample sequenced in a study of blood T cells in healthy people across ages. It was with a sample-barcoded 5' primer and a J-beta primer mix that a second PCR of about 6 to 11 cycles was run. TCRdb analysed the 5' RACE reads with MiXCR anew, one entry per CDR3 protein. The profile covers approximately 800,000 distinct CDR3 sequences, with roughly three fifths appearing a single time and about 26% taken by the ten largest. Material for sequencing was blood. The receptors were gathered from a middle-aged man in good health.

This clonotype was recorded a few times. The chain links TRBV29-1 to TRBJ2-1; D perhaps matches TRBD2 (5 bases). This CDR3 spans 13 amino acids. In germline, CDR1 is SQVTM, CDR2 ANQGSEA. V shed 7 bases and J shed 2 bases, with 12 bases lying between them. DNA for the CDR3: TGCAGCGCGACTAACCAAGCCTACAATGAGCAGTTCTTC. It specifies CSATNQAYNEQFF.

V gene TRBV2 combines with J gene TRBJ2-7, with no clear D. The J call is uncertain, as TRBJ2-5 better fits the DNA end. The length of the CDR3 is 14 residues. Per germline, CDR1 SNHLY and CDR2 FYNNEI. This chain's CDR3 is CASSEGPAVETQYF. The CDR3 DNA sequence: TGTGCCAGCAGTGAAGGACCCGCCGTGGAGACCCAGTACTTC.

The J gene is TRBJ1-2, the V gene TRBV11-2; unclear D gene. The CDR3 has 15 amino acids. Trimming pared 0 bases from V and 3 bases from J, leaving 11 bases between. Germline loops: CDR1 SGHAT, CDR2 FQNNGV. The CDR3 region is CASSLDHGTYYGYTF. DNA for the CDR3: TGTGCCAGCAGCTTAGACCACGGAACGTACTATGGCTACACCTTC.

Written as DNA, the CDR3 is TGTGCCAGCAGCTCTGGACAGGGTAAGGCTTTCTTT. The encoded protein is CASSSGQGKAFF. The gene calls are TRBV7-3 and TRBJ1-1; 8 bases are shared with TRBD1. CDR3 length equals 12 residues. V shed 4 bases, J shed 11 bases, and the junction held 6 bases outside the gene matches. Germline V CDR1 and CDR2: SGHTA, FQGTGA.

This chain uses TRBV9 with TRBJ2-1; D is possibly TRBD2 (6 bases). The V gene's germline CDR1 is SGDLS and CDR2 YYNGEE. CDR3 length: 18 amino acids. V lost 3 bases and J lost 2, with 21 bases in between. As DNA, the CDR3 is TGTGCCAGCAGCGGCCCTCCAGACACTAGCTACGCCTACAATGAGCAGTTCTTC. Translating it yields CASSGPPDTSYAYNEQFF.

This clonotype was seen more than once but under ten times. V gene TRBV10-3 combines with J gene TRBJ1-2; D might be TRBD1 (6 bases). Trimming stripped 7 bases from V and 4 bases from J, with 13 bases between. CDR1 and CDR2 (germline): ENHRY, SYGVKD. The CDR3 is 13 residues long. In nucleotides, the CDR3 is TGTGCCATCACCCGGGGGCCGCTCTATGGCTACACCTTC. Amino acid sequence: CAITRGPLYGYTF.

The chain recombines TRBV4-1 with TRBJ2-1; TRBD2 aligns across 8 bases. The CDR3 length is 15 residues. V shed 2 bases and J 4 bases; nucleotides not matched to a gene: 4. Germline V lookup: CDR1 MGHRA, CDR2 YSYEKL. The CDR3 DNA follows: TGCGCCAGCAGCCAAAGTCAGCGGGAGTACAATGAGCAGTTCTTC. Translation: CASSQSQREYNEQFF.

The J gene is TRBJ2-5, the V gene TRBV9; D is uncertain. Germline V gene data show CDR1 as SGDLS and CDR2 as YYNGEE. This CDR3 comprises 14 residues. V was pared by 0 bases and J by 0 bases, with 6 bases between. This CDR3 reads CASSVDEYQETQYF. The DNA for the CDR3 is TGTGCCAGCAGCGTAGACGAGTACCAAGAGACCCAGTACTTC.

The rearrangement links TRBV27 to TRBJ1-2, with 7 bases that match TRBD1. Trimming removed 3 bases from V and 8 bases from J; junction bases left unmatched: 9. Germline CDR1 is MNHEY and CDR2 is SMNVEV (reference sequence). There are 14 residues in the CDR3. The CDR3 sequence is CASSLGSGQRGYTF. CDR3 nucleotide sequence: TGTGCCAGCAGTTTGGGGTCGGGACAGAGGGGCTACACCTTC.

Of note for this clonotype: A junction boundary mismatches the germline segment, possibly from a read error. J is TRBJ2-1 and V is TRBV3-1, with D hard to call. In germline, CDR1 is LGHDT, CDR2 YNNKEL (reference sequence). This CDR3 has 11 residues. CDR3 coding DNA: TGTGCCAGCAGCGAAGACTCCGGGCAGTTCTTC. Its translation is CASSEDSGQFF.

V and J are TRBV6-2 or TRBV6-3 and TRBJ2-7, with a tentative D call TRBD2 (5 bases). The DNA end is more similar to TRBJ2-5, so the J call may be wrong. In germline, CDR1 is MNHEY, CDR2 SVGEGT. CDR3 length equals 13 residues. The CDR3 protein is CASSTRSGETQYF. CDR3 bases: TGTGCCAGCAGCACACGAAGCGGAGAGACCCAGTACTTC.

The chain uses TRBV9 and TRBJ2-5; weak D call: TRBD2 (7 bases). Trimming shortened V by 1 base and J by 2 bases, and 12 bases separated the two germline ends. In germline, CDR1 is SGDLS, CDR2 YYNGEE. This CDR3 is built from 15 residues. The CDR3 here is CASSVREGVQETQYF. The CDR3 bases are TGTGCCAGCAGCGTAAGGGAGGGGGTGCAAGAGACCCAGTACTTC.

CDR3 nucleotides: TGCGCCAGCAGCGAGGGAAGAATCACAGATACGCAGTATTTT. It translates to CASSEGRITDTQYF. V is TRBV4-1 and J is TRBJ2-3; TRBD2 might be the D (5 bases). The germline V gene encodes CDR1 MGHRA and CDR2 YSYEKL. CDR3 size: 14 residues. Trimming shortened V by 5 bases and J by 2 bases, and 11 bases separated the two germline ends.

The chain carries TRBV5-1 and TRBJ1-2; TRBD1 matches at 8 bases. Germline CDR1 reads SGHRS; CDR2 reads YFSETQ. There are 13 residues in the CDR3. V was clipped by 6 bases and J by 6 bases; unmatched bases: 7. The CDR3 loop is CASTETGANGYTF. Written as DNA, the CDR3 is TGCGCCAGCACCGAGACAGGGGCCAATGGCTACACCTTC.

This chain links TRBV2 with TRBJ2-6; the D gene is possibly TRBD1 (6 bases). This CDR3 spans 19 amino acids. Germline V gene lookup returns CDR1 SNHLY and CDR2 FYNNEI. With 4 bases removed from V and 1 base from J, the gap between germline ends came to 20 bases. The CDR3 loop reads CASSAQGIGGSSGANVLTF. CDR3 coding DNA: TGTGCCAGCAGTGCACAGGGTATTGGGGGTTCTTCTGGGGCCAACGTCCTGACTTTC. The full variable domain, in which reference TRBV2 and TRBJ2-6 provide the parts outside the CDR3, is EPEVTQTPSHQVTQMGQEVILRCVPISNHLYFYWYRQILGQKVEFLVSFYNNEISEKSEIFDDQFSVERPDGSNFTLKIRSTKLEDSAMYFCASSAQGIGGSSGANVLTFGAGSRLTVL.

In DNA, the CDR3 is TGTGCCAGCACCCCCGGGACTGGATACAATGAGCAGTACTTC. Its protein product is CASTPGTGYNEQYF. The gene calls are TRBV12-3 or TRBV12-4 and TRBJ2-5; tentatively, D is TRBD2 (6 bases). CDR3 length equals 14 residues. The V gene lost 7 bases and the J gene lost 11 bases, with 23 bases spanning the gap.

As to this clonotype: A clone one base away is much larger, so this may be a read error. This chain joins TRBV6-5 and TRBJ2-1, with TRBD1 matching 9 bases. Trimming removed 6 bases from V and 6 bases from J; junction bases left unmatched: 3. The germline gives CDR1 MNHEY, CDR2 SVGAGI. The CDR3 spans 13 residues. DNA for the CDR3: TGTGCCAGCAGGCGACAGGGGGGCAATGAGCAGTTCTTC. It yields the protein CASRRQGGNEQFF.

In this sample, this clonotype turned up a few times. CDR3 sequence: CSVGLAGVGAGETQYF. The CDR3 bases are TGCAGCGTTGGCCTAGCGGGAGTTGGGGCCGGAGAGACCCAGTACTTC. The genes are TRBV29-1 and TRBJ2-5; TRBD2 aligns across 10 bases. The trim removed 4 bases at V and 4 bases at J, leaving 12 bases unmatched. Germline CDR1 SQVTM, CDR2 ANQGSEA. This CDR3 has 16 amino acids.

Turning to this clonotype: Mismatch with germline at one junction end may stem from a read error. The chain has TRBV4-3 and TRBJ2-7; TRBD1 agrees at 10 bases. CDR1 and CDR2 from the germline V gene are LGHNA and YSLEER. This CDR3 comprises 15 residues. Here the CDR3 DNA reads TGCACCAGCAGCCAAGTCCCGGGACAGGGGAACGAGCAGTACTTC. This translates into CTSSQVPGQGNEQYF.

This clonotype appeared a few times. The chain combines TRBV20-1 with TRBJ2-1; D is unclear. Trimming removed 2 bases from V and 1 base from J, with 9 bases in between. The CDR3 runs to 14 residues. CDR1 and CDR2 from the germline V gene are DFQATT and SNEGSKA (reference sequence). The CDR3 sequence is CSARSLESYNEQFF. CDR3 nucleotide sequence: TGCAGTGCTAGATCTCTCGAGTCCTACAATGAGCAGTTCTTC.

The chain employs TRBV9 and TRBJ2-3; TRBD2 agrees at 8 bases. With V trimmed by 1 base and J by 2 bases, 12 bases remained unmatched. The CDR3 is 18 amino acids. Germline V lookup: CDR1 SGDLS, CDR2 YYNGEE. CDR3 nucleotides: TGTGCCAGCAGCGTATCCGAGCGGGTAGCGGGAATCACAGATACGCAGTATTTT. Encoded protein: CASSVSERVAGITDTQYF.

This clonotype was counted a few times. CDR3 nucleotides: TGCAGTGCCCGACTCGTCGCCAGCAATCAGCCCCAGCATTTT. This codes for CSARLVASNQPQHF. V gene TRBV20-1 combines with J gene TRBJ1-5; D gene uncertain. Trimming shortened V by 6 bases and J by 1 base, and 13 bases separated the two germline ends. The CDR3 covers 14 residues. Germline V gives CDR1 DFQATT, CDR2 SNEGSKA (reference sequence).

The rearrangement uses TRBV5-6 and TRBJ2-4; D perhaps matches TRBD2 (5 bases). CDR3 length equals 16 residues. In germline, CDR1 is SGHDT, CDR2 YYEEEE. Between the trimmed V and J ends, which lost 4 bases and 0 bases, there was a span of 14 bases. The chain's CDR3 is CASSGRENLAKNIQYF. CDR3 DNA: TGTGCCAGCAGCGGGAGAGAAAATCTAGCCAAAAACATTCAGTACTTC.

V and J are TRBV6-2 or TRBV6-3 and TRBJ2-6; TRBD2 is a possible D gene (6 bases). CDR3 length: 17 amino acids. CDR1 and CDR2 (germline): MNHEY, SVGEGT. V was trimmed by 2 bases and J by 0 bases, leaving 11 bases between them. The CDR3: CASSYVLAGSGANVLTF. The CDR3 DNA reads TGTGCCAGCAGTTACGTACTAGCAGGCTCTGGGGCCAACGTCCTGACTTTC.

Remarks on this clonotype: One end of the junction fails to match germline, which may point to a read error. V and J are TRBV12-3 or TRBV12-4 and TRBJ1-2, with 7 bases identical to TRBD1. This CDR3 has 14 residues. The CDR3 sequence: CASSVAGTVYGYTF. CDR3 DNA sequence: TGTGCCAGCAGTGTAGCTGGGACAGTATATGGCTACACCTTC.

This CDR3 is CSATGLGLAGTWDEQFF. The CDR3, as DNA: TGCAGTGCGACCGGCTTGGGGCTAGCGGGGACCTGGGATGAGCAGTTCTTC. The chain uses TRBV20-1 and TRBJ2-1; 9 bases fit TRBD2. Germline loops: CDR1 DFQATT, CDR2 SNEGSKA (reference sequence). The CDR3 runs to 17 residues. Trimming removed 6 bases from V and 8 bases from J; junction bases left unmatched: 20.

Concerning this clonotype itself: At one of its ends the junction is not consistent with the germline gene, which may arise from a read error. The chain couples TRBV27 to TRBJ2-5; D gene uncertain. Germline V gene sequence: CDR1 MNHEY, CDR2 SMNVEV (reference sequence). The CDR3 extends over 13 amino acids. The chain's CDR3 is CASSVSHEETQYF. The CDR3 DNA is TGTGCCAGCAGTGTATCCCACGAGGAGACCCAGTACTTC.

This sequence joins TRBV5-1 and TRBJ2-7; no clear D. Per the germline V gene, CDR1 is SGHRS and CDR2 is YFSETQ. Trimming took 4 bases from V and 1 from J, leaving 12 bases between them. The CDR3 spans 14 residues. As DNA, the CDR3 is TGCGCCAGCAGCATGGGCCCGGGTTCCTACGAGCAGTACTTC. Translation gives CASSMGPGSYEQYF.

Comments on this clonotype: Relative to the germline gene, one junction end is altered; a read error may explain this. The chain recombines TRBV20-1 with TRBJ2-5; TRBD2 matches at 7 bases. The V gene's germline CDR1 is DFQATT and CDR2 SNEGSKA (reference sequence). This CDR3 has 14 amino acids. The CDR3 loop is CSARAASGQETQYF. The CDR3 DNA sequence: TGTAGTGCTAGAGCGGCTAGCGGCCAAGAGACCCAGTACTTC.

The CDR3 DNA is TGTGCCAGCAGCTTAGAGGGGGCTCCTAGGGATACGCAGTATTTT. As protein: CASSLEGAPRDTQYF. V gene TRBV7-9 combines with J gene TRBJ2-3, with 7 positions matching TRBD1. The V and J ends lost 1 base and 6 bases, in that order; junction bases with no gene match: 7. The CDR3 extends over 15 amino acids. Germline V gives CDR1 SEHNR, CDR2 FQNEAQ (reference sequence).

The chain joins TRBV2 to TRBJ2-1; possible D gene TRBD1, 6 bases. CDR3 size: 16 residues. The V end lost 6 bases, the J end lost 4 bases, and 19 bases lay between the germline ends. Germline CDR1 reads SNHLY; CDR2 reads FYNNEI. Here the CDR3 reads CASRTQGSGPYNEQFF. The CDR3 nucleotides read TGTGCCAGCAGGACACAGGGATCGGGCCCTTACAATGAGCAGTTCTTC.

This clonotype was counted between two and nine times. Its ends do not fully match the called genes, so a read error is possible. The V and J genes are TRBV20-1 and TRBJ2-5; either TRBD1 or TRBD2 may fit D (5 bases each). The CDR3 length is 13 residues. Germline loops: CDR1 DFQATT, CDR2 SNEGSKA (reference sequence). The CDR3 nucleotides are TGCAGTGCTAGAGTTGGGGGTTTGGAGACTCAGTACTTC. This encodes CSARVGGLETQYF.